The present TCR beta chain was sequenced within a study of early T cells in non-severe SARS-CoV-2 infection. Ten or more counts support this clonotype. The germline V gene encodes CDR1 SGHTA and CDR2 FQGNSA. Deletions cut 2 bases from V and 7 bases from J, with 11 bases between. The CDR3 runs to 13 residues. From the 5' RACE reads, TCRdb called clonotypes with MiXCR, one entry per CDR3 protein. Of about 19,000 distinct CDR3 sequences in the sample, around 4.4% are singletons; the top ten hold 5.5% to 8.5%. The sequence derives from an adult who was a healthcare worker with PCR-confirmed SARS-CoV-2 infection or an uninfected control (not recorded which). The sample taken for sequencing was whole blood. The chain joins TRBV7-2 to TRBJ1-2; perhaps TRBD1 as D (5 bases). The CDR3 here is CASSLRGRSGYTF. The CDR3, as DNA: TGTGCCAGCAGCTTACGGGGCCGGAGTGGCTACACCTTC.